Following are 7 T cell receptor beta chains from one sample sequenced in a study of vaccination and CD4 T cells after COVID-19. Oncomine TCR Beta short-read sequencing was applied to DNA from cultured CD4+ T cells. TCRdb processed the PCR reads anew with MiXCR; each CDR3 protein has one entry. The sample consists of about 7,200 distinct CDR3 sequences, approximately 31% of them appearing once. No cognate antigen is known for these TCRs. Treatment denoted: roughly 11-day PBMC culture with coronavirus spike peptide pools or control peptides (ViraFEST assay). CD4+ T cells of the unexposed donor were collected before the COVID-19 pandemic (2011-2018). The source material was CD4+ T cells from blood, cultured in vitro. Receptors were obtained from a human donor in good health.

V is TRBV6-2 or TRBV6-3 and J is TRBJ1-5, with TRBD1 as a possible D gene (5 bases). The CDR3 spans 14 residues. Germline CDR1 is MNHEY and CDR2 is SVGEGT. V was clipped by 2 bases and J by 3 bases, with 8 bases between them. The CDR3 region has the DNA TGTGCCAGCAGTTACGGGGGGGACAATCAGCCCCAGCATTTT. Protein sequence: CASSYGGDNQPQHF.

Details on this clonotype: The junction departs from germline at one end; a sequencing error may be responsible. The chain recombines TRBV5-1 with TRBJ1-1; no clear D. Germline CDR1 is SGHRS and CDR2 is YFSETQ. The CDR3 has 13 residues. In DNA form, the CDR3 reads TGCGCCAGCGGCGACGGAATGAACACTAAAGCTTTCTTT. Translated, it gives CASGDGMNTKAFF.

This clonotype appeared a few times. The chain recombines TRBV7-6 with TRBJ2-3; 12 positions agree with TRBD2. V shed 2 bases and J 4 bases; nucleotides not matched to a gene: 10. CDR1 SGHVS and CDR2 FNYEAQ come from the germline V gene. The CDR3 is 18 residues long. The CDR3 sequence is CASSLMNLAGGQADTQYF. CDR3 nucleotide sequence: TGTGCCAGCAGCTTAATGAACCTAGCGGGGGGGCAGGCAGATACGCAGTATTTT.

V and J are TRBV6-5 and TRBJ1-5; D is undetermined. V was pared by 3 bases and J by 12 bases, with 9 bases between. In germline, CDR1 is MNHEY, CDR2 SVGAGI. The CDR3 totals 11 residues. The CDR3 DNA follows: TGTGCCAGCAGTTATCAAGGTCGCCAGCATTTT. This gives the protein CASSYQGRQHF.

By share, this clonotype counts as medium-sized. The chain combines TRBV27 with TRBJ1-1; 7 nucleotides match TRBD1. The junction had 4 bases not matched to a gene; V was cut back by 0 bases and J by 0 bases. Germline V gene data show CDR1 as MNHEY and CDR2 as SMNVEV (reference sequence). The CDR3 consists of 16 residues. Here the CDR3 DNA reads TGTGCCAGCAGTTTATCCGGACAGGCCATGAACACTGAAGCTTTCTTT. Protein: CASSLSGQAMNTEAFF.

This chain connects TRBV20-1 to TRBJ1-4, with D possibly TRBD1 on 5 matching bases. CDR1 DFQATT and CDR2 SNEGSKA come from the germline V gene (reference sequence). V lost 0 bases to trimming and J lost 10 bases, with 15 bases between them. CDR3 length: 14 amino acids. The CDR3, as DNA: TGCAGTGCTAGAGATACCCCAGGGTCTGGAAAACTGTTTTTT. Protein: CSARDTPGSGKLFF.

This clonotype was recorded a few times. J is TRBJ1-2 and V is TRBV29-1; 8 positions agree with TRBD1. The CDR3 loop spans 13 amino acids. The germline CDR1 and CDR2 sequences are SQVTM and ANQGSEA. The V gene end was trimmed by 5 bases and the J gene end by 3 bases; junction bases not matched to a gene: 5. CDR3 loop: CSVSEQGDYGYTF. The CDR3 region has the DNA TGCAGCGTTTCTGAACAGGGGGACTATGGCTACACCTTC.